These 21 T cell receptor beta chains were sequenced from one sample in a study of blood T cell repertoires in COVID-19. Assay used: immunoSEQ multiplex PCR; TCRdb lists only in-frame clones, some missing. The sample consists of 250,000 to 300,000 clones, 85% to 90% of them appearing once. Source material: PBMCs or T cells enriched from blood (not recorded which). Receptors were obtained from a woman aged 55 to 70 who had recovered from COVID-19.

DNA of the CDR3: TGTGCCAGCAGCTTAAACAGGGTTGCGGACACCATATATTTT. This encodes CASSLNRVADTIYF. This rearrangement joins TRBV11-2 to TRBJ1-3; the D gene is possibly TRBD1 (6 bases). V was pared by 2 bases and J by 8 bases, with 13 bases between. The germline CDR1 and CDR2 sequences are SGHAT and FQNNGV. The CDR3 runs 14 residues.

The V and J genes are TRBV27 and TRBJ2-5; TRBD2 might be the D (7 bases). The ends were cut back, 2 bases at V and 2 bases at J, with 21 bases in the middle. The CDR3 length is 18 residues. Germline V CDR1 and CDR2: MNHEY, SMNVEV (reference sequence). CDR3 nucleotides: TGTGCCAGCAGTTTAGGTCCGACGGGGGGCAAGCTGCAAGAGACCCAGTACTTC. Translation gives CASSLGPTGGKLQETQYF.

CDR3 DNA: TGTGCCAGCAACCCCGGACTAGCGGGAGGAGATGAGCAGTTCTTC. Protein product: CASNPGLAGGDEQFF. The chain recombines TRBV27 with TRBJ2-1, with 14 bases lining up with TRBD2. Germline V gene data show CDR1 as MNHEY and CDR2 as SMNVEV (reference sequence). V trimming: 7 bases; J trimming: 8 bases; junction bases outside the gene matches: 7. CDR3 length equals 15 residues.

The chain is built from TRBV2 and TRBJ1-5; TRBD1 matches at 8 bases. V was pared by 6 bases and J by 3 bases, with 4 bases of the junction left unmatched. Per the germline V gene, CDR1 is SNHLY and CDR2 is FYNNEI. There are 14 residues in the CDR3. The CDR3 DNA reads as TGTGCCAGCAGCGACAGGGGACTCAATCAGCCCCAGCATTTT. Protein sequence: CASSDRGLNQPQHF.

In the case of this clone: The sample has other DNA sequences that encode this CDR3 too. The chain carries TRBV6-5 and TRBJ1-5; D possibly corresponds to TRBD1 (6 bases). CDR3 length equals 13 residues. Trimming left V 8 bases short and J 4 bases short, with 12 bases between. The germline V gene encodes CDR1 MNHEY and CDR2 SVGAGI. The CDR3 protein is CASSPQGNQPQHF. The CDR3 coding sequence is TGTGCCAGCTCCCCGCAGGGGAATCAGCCCCAGCATTTT.

This clone was found once. The chain is built from TRBV27 and TRBJ2-3; 10 positions agree with TRBD2. The ends lost 3 bases at V and 4 bases at J; junction bases unmatched: 10. This CDR3 is built from 17 residues. Germline values: CDR1 MNHEY, CDR2 SMNVEV (reference sequence). The CDR3 reads CASSFSQRGGMADTQYF. The CDR3 DNA reads as TGTGCCAGCAGTTTTAGTCAGCGGGGGGGCATGGCAGATACGCAGTATTTT.

The V and J genes are TRBV9 and TRBJ2-3, with D possibly matching TRBD1 (5 bases). There are 14 residues in the CDR3. Germline V gene lookup returns CDR1 SGDLS and CDR2 YYNGEE. V was clipped by 2 bases and J by 2 bases, with 9 bases between them. The CDR3 protein is CASSVSGNTDTQYF. CDR3 coding DNA: TGTGCCAGCAGCGTCTCAGGGAACACAGATACGCAGTATTTT. Supplemented by reference TRBV9 and TRBJ2-3, the full variable domain reads DSGVTQTPKHLITATGQRVTLRCSPRSGDLSVYWYQQSLDQGLQFLIQYYNGEERAKGNILERFSAQQFPDLHSELNLSSLELGDSALYFCASSVSGNTDTQYFGPGTRLTVL.

The V and J genes are TRBV7-9 and TRBJ1-2; D gene ambiguous. The CDR3 length is 12 residues. Germline assignment: CDR1 SEHNR and CDR2 FQNEAQ (reference sequence). V was trimmed by 3 bases and J by 5 bases, leaving 7 bases between them. The CDR3 loop is CASSFGSYGYTF. As DNA, the CDR3 is TGTGCCAGCAGCTTCGGTTCGTATGGCTACACCTTC.

This clone was seen only a few times. The chain joins TRBV19 to TRBJ2-3; unclear D gene. Per the germline V gene, CDR1 is LNHDA and CDR2 is SQIVND (reference sequence). With 3 bases removed from V and 6 bases from J, the gap between germline ends came to 4 bases. The CDR3 consists of 11 residues. This CDR3 reads CASSIADTQYF. CDR3 nucleotides: TGTGCCAGTAGTATCGCGGATACGCAGTATTTT.

This sequence joins TRBV6-6 and TRBJ1-4; TRBD1 matches 11 bases. The V gene's germline CDR1 is MNHNY and CDR2 SVGAGI (reference sequence). This CDR3 spans 16 amino acids. With 1 base clipped from V and 8 bases from J, the junction kept 6 bases outside the gene matches. The CDR3 coding sequence is TGTGCCAGCAGTTACTTAGGACAGGGGGCAAGGGAAAAACTGTTTTTT. It specifies CASSYLGQGAREKLFF.

The CDR3 reads CASSQGELGGLSYTF. Here the CDR3 DNA reads TGCGCCAGCAGCCAAGGGGAATTAGGGGGCTTAAGCTACACCTTC. The rearrangement uses TRBV4-1 and TRBJ1-2; TRBD1 matches at 7 bases. The CDR3 is 15 residues long. V lost 1 base, J lost 9 bases, and 11 bases stayed unmatched. Germline V CDR1 and CDR2: MGHRA, YSYEKL.

This chain uses TRBV5-1 with TRBJ1-2; possibly TRBD1 for D (5 bases). This CDR3 contains 17 residues. Between the trimmed V and J ends, which lost 1 base and 1 base, there was a span of 17 bases. Germline CDR1 and CDR2: SGHRS and YFSETQ. CDR3 residues: CASSLRQGGTYNYGYTF. The CDR3 bases are TGCGCCAGCAGCTTGAGGCAGGGTGGAACATATAACTATGGCTACACCTTC.

V usage is TRBV14 and J usage is TRBJ1-5; TRBD1 might be the D (6 bases). Germline V gene sequence: CDR1 SGHDN, CDR2 FVKESK. V lost 6 bases to trimming and J lost 4 bases, with 16 bases between them. The CDR3 is 15 amino acids. The CDR3: CASRSGGPMNQPQHF. The CDR3 bases are TGTGCCAGCAGAAGTGGGGGCCCAATGAATCAGCCCCAGCATTTT.

V usage is TRBV19 and J usage is TRBJ1-2, with TRBD1 as a possible D gene (6 bases). The CDR3 is made up of 15 amino acids. Trimming left V 3 bases short and J 6 bases short, with 17 bases between. The germline V gene encodes CDR1 LNHDA and CDR2 SQIVND (reference sequence). The CDR3 sequence: CASSMPRDMGNGYTF. The CDR3 nucleotides read TGTGCCAGTAGTATGCCAAGGGACATGGGAAATGGCTACACCTTC.

The chain is built from TRBV3-1 (or the pseudogene TRBV3-2) and TRBJ1-2; perhaps TRBD1 as D (6 bases). Trimming cost V 1 base and J 8 bases, with 20 bases left between them. Per germline, CDR1 LGHDT and CDR2 YNNKEL (reference sequence). This CDR3 is 16 amino acids long. The CDR3 DNA reads as TGTGCCAGCAGCCAAGTAGGGGGACACCTCCTCTCAGGCTACACCTTC. Translating gives CASSQVGGHLLSGYTF.

The rearrangement joins TRBV27 to TRBJ2-4; TRBD2 aligns across 8 bases. Germline V CDR1 and CDR2: MNHEY, SMNVEV (reference sequence). V was pared by 2 bases and J by 10 bases, with 22 bases of the junction left unmatched. The length of the CDR3 is 19 residues. Written as DNA, the CDR3 is TGTGCCAGCAGTTTAACCTTAGCGGGGACGGTAGCCAAAAACAGAATTCAGTACTTC. It yields the protein CASSLTLAGTVAKNRIQYF.

The V and J genes are TRBV28 and TRBJ1-1; D is perhaps TRBD1 (5 bases). The CDR3 covers 14 residues. The V and J ends lost 2 bases and 7 bases respectively, with 14 bases between them. Germline V gene sequence: CDR1 MDHEN, CDR2 SYDVKM. Here the CDR3 reads CASSLEAGTIEAFF. Written as DNA, the CDR3 is TGTGCCAGCAGTTTAGAGGCAGGGACTATTGAAGCTTTCTTT.

This clone showed up just a few times. The V gene is TRBV2, the J gene TRBJ1-1, with D unclear. The V gene lost 5 bases and the J gene lost 5 bases, with 6 bases spanning the gap. Germline V gene lookup returns CDR1 SNHLY and CDR2 FYNNEI. The CDR3 consists of 11 residues. CDR3 region: CASSYLTEAFF. The CDR3 nucleotides are TGTGCCAGCAGTTATTTAACTGAAGCTTTCTTT.

The J gene is TRBJ1-5, the V gene TRBV27; D gene uncertain. Germline-derived CDR1 and CDR2 are MNHEY and SMNVEV (reference sequence). The CDR3 is 17 amino acids. V lost 8 bases, J lost 4 bases, and 24 bases lay in between. The CDR3 here is CASSPGLGLPTNQPQHF. The CDR3 nucleotides are TGTGCCAGCTCCCCAGGACTAGGTCTGCCTACTAATCAGCCCCAGCATTTT.

This chain joins TRBV5-1 and TRBJ2-1; D is perhaps TRBD1 (6 bases). The CDR3 is 12 residues long. Germline V lookup: CDR1 SGHRS, CDR2 YFSETQ. Between the trimmed V and J ends, which lost 4 bases and 8 bases, there was a span of 10 bases. The CDR3 DNA reads as TGCGCCAGCAGCCCCGAGGGGGATGAGCAGTTCTTC. This codes for CASSPEGDEQFF.

V usage is TRBV6-6 and J usage is TRBJ2-7; D gene uncertain. Trimming cost V 0 bases and J 3 bases, with 9 bases left between them. From germline, CDR1 is MNHNY and CDR2 SVGAGI (reference sequence). The CDR3 is made up of 14 amino acids. Here the CDR3 reads CASSYSENYYEQYF. CDR3 nucleotides: TGTGCCAGCAGTTACTCGGAAAACTACTACGAGCAGTACTTC.